This note documents a single T cell receptor (beta chain) sequence. PCR involved 60 Vbeta and 13 Jbeta primers. Assay: immunoSEQ multiplex PCR; the TCRdb copy retains only in-frame clones and omits some. The data show more than 95,000 clones, 60% to 80% seen once. This entry is derived from a study of cytomegalovirus exposure and HLA in healthy donors. The CDR3 has 15 residues. In germline, CDR1 is KGHSH, CDR2 LQKENI. With 2 bases removed from V and 2 bases from J, the gap between germline ends came to 10 bases. The origin of this receptor is a man aged 55 to 69 in good health and CMV-seropositive. Sequencing was performed on PBMCs. The rearrangement links TRBV18 to TRBJ2-1; D possibly corresponds to TRBD2 (5 bases). DNA for the CDR3: TGTGCCAGCTCACCAGCGGGTATAGCCTACAATGAGCAGTTCTTC. This codes for CASSPAGIAYNEQFF. The full variable domain, with the rest looked up from reference TRBV18 and TRBJ2-1, is NAGVMQNPRHLVRRRGQEARLRCSPMKGHSHVYWYRQLPEEGLKFMVYLQKENIIDESGMPKERFSAEFPKEGPSILRIQQVVRGDSAAYFCASSPAGIAYNEQFFGPGTRLTVL.